Shown below are 3 T cell receptor beta chains from a single sample sequenced in a study of T cell clones after liver transplantation. Some clones are missing from TCRdb's copy, which holds only in-frame ones; the method was immunoSEQ multiplex PCR. Of 40,000 to 65,000 clones listed, roughly 84% are singletons. Sequenced here: CD4+ T cells from blood, sampled before liver transplant. Receptors originate from a human donor who received a liver transplant.

The chain employs TRBV4-1 and TRBJ2-7; no reliable D call. CDR1 is MGHRA, CDR2 YSYEKL, per germline. The V gene lost 3 bases and the J gene lost 3 bases, with 6 bases spanning the gap. CDR3 length equals 12 residues. The CDR3 DNA sequence: TGCGCCAGCAGCCACCGGAACTACGAGCAGTACTTC. This gives the protein CASSHRNYEQYF.

This clone was counted once. CDR3 sequence reads: CASATIPNTEAFF. The CDR3 DNA follows: TGTGCCAGCGCTACCATTCCGAACACTGAAGCTTTCTTT. V is TRBV28 and J is TRBJ1-1; D gene unclear. The ends were cut back, 8 bases at V and 1 base at J, with 11 bases in the middle. CDR1 is MDHEN, CDR2 SYDVKM, per germline. The CDR3 contains 13 residues.

The chain recombines TRBV5-1 with TRBJ1-3, with D tentatively TRBD1 (6 bases). The CDR3 is 16 amino acids. Per the germline V gene, CDR1 is SGHRS and CDR2 is YFSETQ. V was shortened by 4 bases and J by 0 bases, with 14 bases between the two germline ends. The CDR3 DNA reads as TGCGCCAGCAGCCCAGCCACAGGGAGCTCTGGAAACACCATATATTTT. Its translation: CASSPATGSSGNTIYF.